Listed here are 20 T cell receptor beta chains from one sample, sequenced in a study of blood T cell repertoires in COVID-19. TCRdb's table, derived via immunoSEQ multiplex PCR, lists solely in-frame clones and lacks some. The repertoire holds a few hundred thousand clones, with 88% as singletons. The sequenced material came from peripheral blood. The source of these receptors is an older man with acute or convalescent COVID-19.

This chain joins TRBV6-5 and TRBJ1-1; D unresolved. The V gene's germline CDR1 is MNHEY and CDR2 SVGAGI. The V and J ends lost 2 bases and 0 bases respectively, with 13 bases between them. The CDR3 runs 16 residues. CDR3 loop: CASSYGSGTMNTEAFF. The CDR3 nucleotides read TGTGCCAGCAGTTACGGGTCAGGCACCATGAACACTGAAGCTTTCTTT.

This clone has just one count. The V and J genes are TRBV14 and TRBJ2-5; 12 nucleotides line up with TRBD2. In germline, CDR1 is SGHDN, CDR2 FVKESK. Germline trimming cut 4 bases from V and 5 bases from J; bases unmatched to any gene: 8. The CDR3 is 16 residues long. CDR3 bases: TGTGCCAGCAGCCTAGGTTGGACTAGCGGGAAGGAGACCCAGTACTTC. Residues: CASSLGWTSGKETQYF.

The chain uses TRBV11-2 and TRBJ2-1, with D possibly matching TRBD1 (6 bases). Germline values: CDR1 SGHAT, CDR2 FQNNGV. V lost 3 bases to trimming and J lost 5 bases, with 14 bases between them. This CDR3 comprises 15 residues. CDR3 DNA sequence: TGTGCCAGCAGCTTCCGACCGGGACAAAACAATGAGCAGTTCTTC. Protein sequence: CASSFRPGQNNEQFF.

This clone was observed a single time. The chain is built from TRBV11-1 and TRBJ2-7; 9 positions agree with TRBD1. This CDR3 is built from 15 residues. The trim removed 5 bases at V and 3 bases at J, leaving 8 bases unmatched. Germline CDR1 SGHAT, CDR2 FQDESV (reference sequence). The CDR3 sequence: CASSGPDRGFYEQYF. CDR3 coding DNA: TGTGCCAGCAGCGGTCCGGACAGGGGTTTCTACGAGCAGTACTTC.

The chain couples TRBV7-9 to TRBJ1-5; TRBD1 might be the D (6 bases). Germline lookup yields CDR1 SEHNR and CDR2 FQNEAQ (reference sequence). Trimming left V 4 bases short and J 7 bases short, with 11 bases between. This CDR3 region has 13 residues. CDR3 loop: CASSSGGGQPQHF. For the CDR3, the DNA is TGTGCCAGCAGCTCGGGGGGCGGACAGCCCCAGCATTTT.

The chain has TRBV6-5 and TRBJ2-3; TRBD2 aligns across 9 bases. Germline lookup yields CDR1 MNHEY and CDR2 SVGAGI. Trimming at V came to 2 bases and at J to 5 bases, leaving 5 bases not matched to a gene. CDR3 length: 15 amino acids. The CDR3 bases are TGTGCCAGCAGTTACGAAGGCGGGAGGGGAGATACGCAGTATTTT. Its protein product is CASSYEGGRGDTQYF.

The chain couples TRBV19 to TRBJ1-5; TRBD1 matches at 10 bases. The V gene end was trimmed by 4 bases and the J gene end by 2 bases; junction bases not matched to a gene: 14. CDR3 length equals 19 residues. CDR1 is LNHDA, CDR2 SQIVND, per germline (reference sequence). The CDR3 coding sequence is TGTGCCAGTAGTAGCCTTAGGGACAGGGGACGGATTGGCAATCAGCCCCAGCATTTT. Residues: CASSSLRDRGRIGNQPQHF.

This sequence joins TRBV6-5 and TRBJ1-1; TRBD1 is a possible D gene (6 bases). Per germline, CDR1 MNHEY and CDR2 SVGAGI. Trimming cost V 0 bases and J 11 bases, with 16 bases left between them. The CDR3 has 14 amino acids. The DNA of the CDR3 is TGTGCCAGCAGTTACTCGGGAACAGGGTCTCGCGCTTTCTTT. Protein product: CASSYSGTGSRAFF.

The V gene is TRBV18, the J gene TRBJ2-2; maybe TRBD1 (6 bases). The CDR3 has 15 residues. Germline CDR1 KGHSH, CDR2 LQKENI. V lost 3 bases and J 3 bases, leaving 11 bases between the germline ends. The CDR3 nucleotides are TGTGCCAGCTCACCGAACAGGGAGCACACCGGGGAGCTGTTTTTT. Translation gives CASSPNREHTGELFF. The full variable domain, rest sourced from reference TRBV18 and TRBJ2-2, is NAGVMQNPRHLVRRRGQEARLRCSPMKGHSHVYWYRQLPEEGLKFMVYLQKENIIDESGMPKERFSAEFPKEGPSILRIQQVVRGDSAAYFCASSPNREHTGELFFGEGSRLTVL.

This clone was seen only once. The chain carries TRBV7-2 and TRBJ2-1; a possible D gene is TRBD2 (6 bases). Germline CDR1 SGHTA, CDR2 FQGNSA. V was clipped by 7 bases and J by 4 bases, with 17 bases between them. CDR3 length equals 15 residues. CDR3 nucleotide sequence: TGTGCCAGCACCGCACCCCGAGGGAGGTACAATGAGCAGTTCTTC. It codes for CASTAPRGRYNEQFF.

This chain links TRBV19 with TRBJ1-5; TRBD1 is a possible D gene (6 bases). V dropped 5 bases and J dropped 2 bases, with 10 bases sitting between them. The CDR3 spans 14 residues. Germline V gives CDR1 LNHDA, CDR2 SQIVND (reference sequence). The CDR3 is CASSQTGGNQPQHF. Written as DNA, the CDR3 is TGTGCCAGTAGTCAGACAGGCGGCAATCAGCCCCAGCATTTT.

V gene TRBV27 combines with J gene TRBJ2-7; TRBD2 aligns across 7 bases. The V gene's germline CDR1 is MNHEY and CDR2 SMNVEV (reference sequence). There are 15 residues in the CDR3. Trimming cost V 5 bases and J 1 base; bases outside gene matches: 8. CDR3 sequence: CASSPGRGLSYEQYF. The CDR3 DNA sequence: TGTGCCAGCAGTCCTGGGAGGGGCCTATCCTACGAGCAGTACTTC.

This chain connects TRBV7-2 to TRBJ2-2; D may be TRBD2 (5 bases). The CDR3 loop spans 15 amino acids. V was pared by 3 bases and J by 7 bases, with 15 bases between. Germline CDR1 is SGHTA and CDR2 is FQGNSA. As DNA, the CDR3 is TGTGCCAGCAGCTTTGGAGGAAATATTGGCGGGGAGCTGTTTTTT. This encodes CASSFGGNIGGELFF.

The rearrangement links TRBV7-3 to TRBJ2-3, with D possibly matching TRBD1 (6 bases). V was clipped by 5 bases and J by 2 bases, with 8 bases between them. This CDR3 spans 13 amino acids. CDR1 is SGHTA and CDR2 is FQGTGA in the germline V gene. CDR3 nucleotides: TGTGCCAGCAGCGGGACAAACACAGATACGCAGTATTTT. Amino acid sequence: CASSGTNTDTQYF.

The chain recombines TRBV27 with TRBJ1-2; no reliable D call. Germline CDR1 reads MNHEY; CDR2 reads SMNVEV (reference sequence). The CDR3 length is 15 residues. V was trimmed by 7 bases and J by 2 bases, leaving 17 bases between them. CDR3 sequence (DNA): TGTGCCAGCAATCCAGACTTTGGATCCAACTATGGCTACACCTTC. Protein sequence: CASNPDFGSNYGYTF.

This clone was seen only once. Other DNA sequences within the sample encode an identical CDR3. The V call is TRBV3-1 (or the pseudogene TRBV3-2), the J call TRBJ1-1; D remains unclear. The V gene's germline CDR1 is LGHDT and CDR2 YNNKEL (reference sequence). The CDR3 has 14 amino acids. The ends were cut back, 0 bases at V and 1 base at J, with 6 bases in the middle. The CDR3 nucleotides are TGTGCCAGCAGCCAAGAGAGTAGGAACACTGAAGCTTTCTTT. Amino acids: CASSQESRNTEAFF.

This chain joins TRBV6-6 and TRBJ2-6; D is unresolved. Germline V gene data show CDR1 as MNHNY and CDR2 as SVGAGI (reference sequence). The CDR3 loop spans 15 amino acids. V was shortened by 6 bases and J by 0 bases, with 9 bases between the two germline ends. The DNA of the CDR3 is TGTGCCAGCAGACCCGGTAGCTCTGGGGCCAACGTCCTGACTTTC. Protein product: CASRPGSSGANVLTF.

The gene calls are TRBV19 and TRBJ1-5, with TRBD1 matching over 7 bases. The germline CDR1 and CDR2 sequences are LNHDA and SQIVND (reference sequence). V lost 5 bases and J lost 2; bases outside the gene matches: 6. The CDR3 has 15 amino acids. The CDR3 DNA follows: TGTGCCAGTAGTCTGACCGGGACAGGCAATCAGCCCCAGCATTTT. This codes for CASSLTGTGNQPQHF.

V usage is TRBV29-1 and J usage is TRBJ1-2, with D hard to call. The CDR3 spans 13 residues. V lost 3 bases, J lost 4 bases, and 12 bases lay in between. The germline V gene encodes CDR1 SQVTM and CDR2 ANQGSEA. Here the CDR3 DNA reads TGCAGCGTTGAGGGCACAATGGCCTATGGCTACACCTTC. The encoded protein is CSVEGTMAYGYTF.

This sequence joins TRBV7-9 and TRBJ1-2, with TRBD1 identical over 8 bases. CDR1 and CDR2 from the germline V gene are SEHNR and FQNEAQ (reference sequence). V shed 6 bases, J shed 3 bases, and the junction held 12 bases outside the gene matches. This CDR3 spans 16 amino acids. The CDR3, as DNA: TGTGCCAGCAGTTCCAGCGGACAGGGACCCTACTATGGCTACACCTTC. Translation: CASSSSGQGPYYGYTF.